A selection of T cell receptor beta chains follows, all from one sample in a study of OX40 agonist ivuxolimab in advanced cancers. Measured with immunoSEQ multiplex PCR; TCRdb has only the in-frame clones, and not every one. The sample holds some 86,000 clones, around 85% seen once. The specimen comprised CD4+ or CD8+ T cells sorted from blood, sampled in a trial of the OX40 agonist ivuxolimab. All receptors derive from an adult with an advanced solid tumor such as melanoma, head and neck, liver or kidney cancer. Both conserved end residues are part of each CDR3. The order of the fields is D gene, J gene, clone size, V gene, CDR3 DNA, CDR3 protein. The D gene is left open where the match is weak. The size field is filled for only some rows; it gives once, few, many or a size class.

NA	TRBJ2-7	NA	TRBV2	TGTGCCAGCATCCCTCCCGGGAGCGCCTACGAGCAGTACTTC	CASIPPGSAYEQYF
TRBD2	TRBJ2-1	NA	TRBV9	TGTGCCAGCAGCGTAGTGGGGAGGGCCTTGAGTGAGCAGTTCTTC	CASSVVGRALSEQFF
NA	TRBJ1-2	NA	TRBV18	TGTGCCAGCTCACCTTACGCCTCCCCTAAGGGTGGCTACACCTTC	CASSPYASPKGGYTF
NA	TRBJ1-2	NA	TRBV5-5	TGTGCCAGCAGCTTGGGAGGGGCAGCCAAAGTTTTCGTCCACGACGGGGGCTACACCTTC	CASSLGGAAKVFVHDGGYTF
NA	TRBJ2-4	NA	TRBV5-8	TGTGCCAGCACCATAAGGAAAAACAAAAACATTCAGTACTTC	CASTIRKNKNIQYF
NA	TRBJ2-7	NA	TRBV27	TGTGCCATCGAGTCCACCCGAGGAGGTTCCTACGAGCAGTACTTC	CAIESTRGGSYEQYF
TRBD1	TRBJ2-3	NA	TRBV28	TGTGCCAGCAGTTTAGGGGGACAGGGTCTCTCAGATACGCAGTATTTT	CASSLGGQGLSDTQYF
NA	TRBJ2-2	few	TRBV5-4	TGTGCCAGCAGCTTGAGACAAAACACCGGGGAGCTGTTTTTT	CASSLRQNTGELFF
NA	TRBJ1-1	NA	TRBV28	TGTGCCAGCAGTTTACGAGCTGAAGCTTTCTTT	CASSLRAEAFF
NA	TRBJ2-7	NA	TRBV4-2	TGTGCCAGCAGCCAAGAAAGCATCGCTGGAAGCTCCTACGAGCAGTACTTC	CASSQESIAGSSYEQYF
NA	TRBJ1-1	NA	TRBV11-2	TGTGCCAGCAGCTTAGACAGGGTGATAGTGAGCACTGAAGCTTTCTTT	CASSLDRVIVSTEAFF
NA	TRBJ1-1	NA	TRBV19	TGTGCCAGTAGTTTCCTTGGGGCAGAAAGAAAAGCTTTCTTT	CASSFLGAERKAFF
NA	TRBJ1-3	NA	TRBV28	TGTGCCAGCAGTTTCTCCGGAAACACCATATATTTT	CASSFSGNTIYF
NA	TRBJ1-5	NA	TRBV28	TGTGCCAGCAGTTTAGAGGCCGGAAGGGAAGTGGGTCAGCCCCAGCATTTT	CASSLEAGREVGQPQHF
NA	TRBJ2-7	NA	TRBV7-2	TGTGCCAGCAGCTCCCTATTTAAGCGAAGGAAGTACTTC	CASSSLFKRRKYF
NA	TRBJ1-4	NA	TRBV7-8	TGTGCCAGCAGCTTAACTGTAGGGATGGATGAAAAACTGTTTTTT	CASSLTVGMDEKLFF
TRBD2	TRBJ2-5	NA	TRBV4-3	TGCGCCAGCAGCCAAGCCGCGGTAGCGGGAGGGCTGGAGACCCAGTACTTC	CASSQAAVAGGLETQYF
NA	TRBJ2-7	NA	TRBV7-2	TGTGCCAGCAGCCTAGAGGGCTTCTACGAGCAGTACTTC	CASSLEGFYEQYF
TRBD1	TRBJ2-3	NA	TRBV7-2	TGTGCCAGCAGCGTGACAGGGGGCAGTACGCAGTATTTT	CASSVTGGSTQYF
TRBD2	TRBJ2-3	NA	TRBV19	TGTGCCAGTAGCCCCGGGAGACTAGCGGGAGTTGCAGATACGCAGTATTTT	CASSPGRLAGVADTQYF
TRBD2	TRBJ2-7	NA	TRBV4-3	TGCGCCAGCAGCCAAGATAGCGGGAGGGCCTACGAGCAGTACTTC	CASSQDSGRAYEQYF
NA	TRBJ1-2	few	TRBV18	TGTGCCAGCTCACCAGCGGCCGTTTATGGCTACACCTTC	CASSPAAVYGYTF
NA	TRBJ2-7	NA	TRBV27	TGTGCCAGCAGTTTACGTCCTCGAGGTCTCTACGAGCAGTACTTC	CASSLRPRGLYEQYF
NA	TRBJ1-2	NA	TRBV13	TGTGCCAGCAGCTTAGTGGCAGGGAGGAACTATGGCTACACCTTC	CASSLVAGRNYGYTF
NA	TRBJ2-2	NA	TRBV5-1	TGCGCCAGCAGCTTTGGCGGGGACACCGGGGAGCTGTTTTTT	CASSFGGDTGELFF
NA	TRBJ2-3	NA	TRBV7-9	TGTGCCAGCAGCCCCCGTGAGGTAGATACGCAGTATTTT	CASSPREVDTQYF
NA	TRBJ2-3	NA	TRBV5-4	TGTGCCAGCAGCCCAGGCCTCGGGCCAGATACGCAGTATTTT	CASSPGLGPDTQYF
TRBD2	TRBJ2-6	NA	TRBV13	TGTGCCAGCAGCTACCCCCGGGCGGGGGAACTGGCTGGGGCCAACGTCCTGACTTTC	CASSYPRAGELAGANVLTF
NA	TRBJ2-2	NA	TRBV2	TGTGCCAGCACCCATCCCGACTCCCGGGTCACCGGGGAGCTGTTTTTT	CASTHPDSRVTGELFF
NA	TRBJ1-2	NA	TRBV5-4	TGTGCCAGCAGCTCGGACAGTTCTCCCATATCTGGCTACACCTTC	CASSSDSSPISGYTF
NA	TRBJ2-7	NA	TRBV7-2	TGTGCCAGCAGCTCATATGGAGGGAGCTCCTACGAGCAGTACTTC	CASSSYGGSSYEQYF
NA	TRBJ2-6	few	TRBV4-1	TGCGCCAGCAGCCGATCACAGGGAGTCGGGGCCAACGTCCTGACTTTC	CASSRSQGVGANVLTF
NA	TRBJ2-5	NA	TRBV7-9	TGTGCCAGCAGCTTAAATGACCCAGGGGTGGAGCAGTACTTC	CASSLNDPGVEQYF
NA	TRBJ2-5	NA	TRBV6-1	TGTGCCAGCAGTCCCCGGGGGACCCAGTACTTC	CASSPRGTQYF
NA	TRBJ1-5	NA	TRBV11-3	TGTGCCAGACCCATCGGGAGCAATCAGCCCCAGCATTTT	CARPIGSNQPQHF
NA	TRBJ2-7	NA	TRBV7-2	TGTGCCAGCAGCCCCCCCCAGGGACTTAAGTCCTACGAGCAGTACTTC	CASSPPQGLKSYEQYF
NA	TRBJ2-4	NA	TRBV4-3	TGCGCCAGCAGTCAATTAATAATGGACACCCAGAACATTCAGTACTTC	CASSQLIMDTQNIQYF
TRBD1	TRBJ2-5	NA	TRBV15	TGTGCCACCAGCCCTGGGACAGGACAAGAGACCCAGTACTTC	CATSPGTGQETQYF
NA	TRBJ2-2	NA	TRBV7-9	TGTGCCAGCAGCCCTCCGACTAGTGCCGGTGACACCGGGGAGCTGTTTTTT	CASSPPTSAGDTGELFF
TRBD1	TRBJ1-1	few	TRBV19	TGTGCCAGTAGCAGACAGGGATGGAACACTGAAGCTTTCTTT	CASSRQGWNTEAFF
TRBD1	TRBJ2-7	NA	TRBV7-6	TGTGCCAGTACAGGGGGCAACACCTACGAGCAGTACTTC	CASTGGNTYEQYF
NA	TRBJ1-1	NA	TRBV19	TGTGCCGCCCGGGGTTTGAGCACTGAAGCTTTCTTT	CAARGLSTEAFF
TRBD2	TRBJ2-1	NA	TRBV4-2	TGTGCCAGCAGCCTATCTAGCGGTCCCTACAATGAGCAGTTCTTC	CASSLSSGPYNEQFF
TRBD1	TRBJ2-1	NA	TRBV6-5	TGTGCCAGCAGTACAGGGGGCTCTTTCTATGAGCAGTTCTTC	CASSTGGSFYEQFF
NA	TRBJ2-5	NA	TRBV21-1	TGTGCCAGAACTCGCGGGCCGCAGATCCAAGAGACCCAGTACTTC	CARTRGPQIQETQYF
NA	TRBJ2-5	NA	TRBV30	TGTGCCTTGGGGGAATTGGAGACCCAGTACTTC	CALGELETQYF
NA	TRBJ2-1	NA	TRBV9	TGTGCCAGCAGCGTGGGGGCTCCTAGCTCCTACAATGAGCAGTTCTTC	CASSVGAPSSYNEQFF
NA	TRBJ2-1	NA	TRBV14	TGTGCCAGCAGCGGTTGGGACAACTGGTCCGGTGAGCAGTTCTTC	CASSGWDNWSGEQFF
NA	TRBJ2-7	NA	TRBV11-3	TGTGCCAGCAGCTTAAAGTCCTACGAGCAGTACTTC	CASSLKSYEQYF
TRBD2	TRBJ2-2	NA	TRBV5-1	TGCGCCAGCAGCCCACACCGGAGCGGGAGGGCCGGTTTCACCGGGGAGCTGTTTTTT	CASSPHRSGRAGFTGELFF